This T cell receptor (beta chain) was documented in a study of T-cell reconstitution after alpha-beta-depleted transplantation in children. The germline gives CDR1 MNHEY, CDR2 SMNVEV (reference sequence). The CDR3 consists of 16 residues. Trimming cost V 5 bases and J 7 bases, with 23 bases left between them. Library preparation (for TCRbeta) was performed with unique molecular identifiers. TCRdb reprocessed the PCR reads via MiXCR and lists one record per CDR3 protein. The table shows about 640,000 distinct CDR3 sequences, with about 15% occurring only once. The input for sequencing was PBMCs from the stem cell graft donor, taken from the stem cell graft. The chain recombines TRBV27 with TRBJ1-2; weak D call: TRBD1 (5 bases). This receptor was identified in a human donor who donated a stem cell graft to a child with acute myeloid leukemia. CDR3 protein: CASSPLSPSGRSGYTF. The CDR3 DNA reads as TGTGCCAGCAGTCCCCTCTCCCCTTCAGGGAGAAGTGGCTACACCTTC.